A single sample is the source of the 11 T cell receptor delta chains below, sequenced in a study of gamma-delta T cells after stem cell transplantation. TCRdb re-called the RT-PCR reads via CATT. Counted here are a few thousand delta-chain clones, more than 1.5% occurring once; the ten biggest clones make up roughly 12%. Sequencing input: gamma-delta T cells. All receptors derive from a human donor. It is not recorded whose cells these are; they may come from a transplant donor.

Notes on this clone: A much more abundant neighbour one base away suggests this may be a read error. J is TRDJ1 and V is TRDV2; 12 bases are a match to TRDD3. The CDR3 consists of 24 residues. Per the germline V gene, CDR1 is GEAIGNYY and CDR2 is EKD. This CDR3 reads CACGTVLPEPRTGGYKEVTDKLIF. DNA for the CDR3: TGTGCCTGTGGCACCGTCCTACCCGAACCTCGTACTGGGGGATACAAGGAAGTCACCGATAAACTCATCTTT.

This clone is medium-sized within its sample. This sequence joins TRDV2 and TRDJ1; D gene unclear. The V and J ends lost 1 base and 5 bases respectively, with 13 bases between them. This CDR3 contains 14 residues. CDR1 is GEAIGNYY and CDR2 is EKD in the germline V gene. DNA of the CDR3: TGTGCCTGTGACACTTTATCTCAGGGGGATAAACTCATCTTT. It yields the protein CACDTLSQGDKLIF.

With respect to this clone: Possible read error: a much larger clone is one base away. The CDR3: CARDTGELVLGDPPSVKLIF. CDR3 in DNA: TGTGCCCGTGACACGGGTGAATTGGTACTGGGGGACCCCCCTTCAGTTAAACTCATCTTT. The gene calls are TRDV2 and TRDJ1; TRDD3 matches at 9 bases. The CDR3 covers 20 residues. CDR1 GEAIGNYY and CDR2 EKD come from the germline V gene.

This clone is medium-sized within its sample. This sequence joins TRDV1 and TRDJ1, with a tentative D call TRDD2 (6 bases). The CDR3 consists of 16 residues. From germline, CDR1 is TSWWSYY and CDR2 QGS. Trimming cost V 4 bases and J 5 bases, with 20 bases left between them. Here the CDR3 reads CALGAFPSLGLDKLIF. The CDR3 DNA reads TGTGCTCTTGGGGCTTTTCCTAGTTTGGGTTTAGATAAACTCATCTTT.

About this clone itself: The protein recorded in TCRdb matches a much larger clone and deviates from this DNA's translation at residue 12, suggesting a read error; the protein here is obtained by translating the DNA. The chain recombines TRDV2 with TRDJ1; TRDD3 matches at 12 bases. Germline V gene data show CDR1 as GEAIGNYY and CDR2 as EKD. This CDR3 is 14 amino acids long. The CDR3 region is CACDNWGILDKPIF. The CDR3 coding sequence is TGTGCCTGTGACAACTGGGGGATACTCGATAAACCCATCTTT.

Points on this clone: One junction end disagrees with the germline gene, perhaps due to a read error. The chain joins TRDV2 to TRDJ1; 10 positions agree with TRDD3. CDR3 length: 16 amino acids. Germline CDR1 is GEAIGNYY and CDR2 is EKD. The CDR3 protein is CACVPLQGDTSDKLTF. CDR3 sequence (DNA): TGTGCCTGTGTCCCCCTACAGGGGGATACGTCCGATAAACTCACCTTT.

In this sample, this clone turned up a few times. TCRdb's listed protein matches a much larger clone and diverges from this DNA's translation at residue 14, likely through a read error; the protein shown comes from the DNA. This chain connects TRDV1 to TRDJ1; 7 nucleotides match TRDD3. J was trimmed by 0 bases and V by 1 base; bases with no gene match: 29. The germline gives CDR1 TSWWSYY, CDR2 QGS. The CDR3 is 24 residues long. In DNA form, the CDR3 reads TGTGCTCTTGGGGAACGCCACCTACCCCAACTACGATGGAGGATACGCCTGTACACCGATAAACTCATCTTT. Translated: CALGERHLPQLRWRIRLYTDKLIF.

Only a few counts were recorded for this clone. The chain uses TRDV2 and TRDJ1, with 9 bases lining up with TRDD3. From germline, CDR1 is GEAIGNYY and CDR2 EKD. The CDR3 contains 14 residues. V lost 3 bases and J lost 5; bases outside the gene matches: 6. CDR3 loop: CACDELGDPDKLIF. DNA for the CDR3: TGTGCCTGTGACGAGCTGGGGGATCCTGATAAACTCATCTTT.

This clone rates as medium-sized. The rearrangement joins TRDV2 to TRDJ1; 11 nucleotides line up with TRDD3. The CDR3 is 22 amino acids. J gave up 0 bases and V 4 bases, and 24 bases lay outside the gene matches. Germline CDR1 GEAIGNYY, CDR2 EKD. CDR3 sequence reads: CACDSRSGVLGDMRANTDKLIF. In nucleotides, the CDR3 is TGTGCCTGTGATTCTCGGTCGGGGGTACTGGGGGATATGAGAGCTAACACCGATAAACTCATCTTT.

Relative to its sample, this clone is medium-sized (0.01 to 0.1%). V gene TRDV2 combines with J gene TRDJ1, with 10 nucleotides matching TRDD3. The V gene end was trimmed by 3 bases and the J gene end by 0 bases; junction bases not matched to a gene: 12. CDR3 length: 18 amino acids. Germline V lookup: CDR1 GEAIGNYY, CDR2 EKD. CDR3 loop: CACDPLTGGSRYTDKLIF. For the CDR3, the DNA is TGTGCCTGTGACCCACTTACTGGGGGATCCCGTTACACCGATAAACTCATCTTT.

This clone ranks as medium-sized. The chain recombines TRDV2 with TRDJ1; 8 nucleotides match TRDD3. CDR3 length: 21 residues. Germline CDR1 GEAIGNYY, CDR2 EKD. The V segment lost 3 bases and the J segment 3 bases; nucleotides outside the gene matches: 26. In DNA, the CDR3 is TGTGCCTGTGACCCTCTGGCTCGAGAAGGGGTACTGGGGGTTTACGCCGATAAACTCATCTTT. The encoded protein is CACDPLAREGVLGVYADKLIF.